These 29 T cell receptor beta chains were all obtained from the same sample, sequenced in a study of T cell responses to AZD1222 COVID-19 vaccine. Assay: immunoSEQ multiplex PCR; the TCRdb copy retains only in-frame clones and omits some. The sample contains about 160,000 clones, about 90% of which appear only once. The sequencing used peripheral blood, collected 28 days after the second AZD1222 dose. The source is an adult who received the AZD1222 COVID-19 vaccine.

V gene TRBV10-2 combines with J gene TRBJ1-6; D is perhaps TRBD1 (5 bases). CDR1 WSHSY and CDR2 SAAADI come from the germline V gene. V lost 2 bases and J lost 9, with 11 bases in between. This CDR3 region has 14 residues. For the CDR3, the DNA is TGCGCCAGCAGTGAGAGGGACGAGGCTTCACCCCTCCACTTT. Translation gives CASSERDEASPLHF.

The chain combines TRBV30 with TRBJ2-1, with TRBD2 as a possible D gene (7 bases). Per germline, CDR1 GTSNPN and CDR2 SVGIG (reference sequence). The V end lost 3 bases, the J end lost 8 bases, and 26 bases lay between the germline ends. The CDR3 is 17 amino acids. The CDR3 here is CAWSVTASGVRGDEQFF. CDR3 nucleotide sequence: TGTGCCTGGAGCGTCACCGCTAGCGGCGTTAGGGGGGATGAGCAGTTCTTC. Looking up the rest from reference TRBV30 and TRBJ2-1 gives the full variable domain: SQTIHQWPATLVQPVGSPLSLECTVEGTSNPNLYWYRQAAGRGLQLLFYSVGIGQISSEVPQNLSASRPQDRQFILSSKKLLLSDSGFYLCAWSVTASGVRGDEQFFGPGTRLTVL.

This sequence joins TRBV5-1 and TRBJ2-1; 12 nucleotides align to TRBD2. The junction had 4 bases not matched to a gene; V was cut back by 4 bases and J by 8 bases. The CDR3 is 14 amino acids. The germline V gene encodes CDR1 SGHRS and CDR2 YFSETQ. The CDR3 DNA is TGCGCCAGCAGCAGGACTAGCGGGATCGATGAGCAGTTCTTC. Protein: CASSRTSGIDEQFF.

This sequence joins TRBV21-1 and TRBJ1-1. TRBV21-1 is a pseudogene locus. This CDR3 is 14 amino acids long. CDR3 nucleotides: TGTGCCAGCCGGCCAGGAAAGGAGAGGACTGAAGCTTTCTTT. Encoded protein: CASRPGKERTEAFF.

This chain connects TRBV2 to TRBJ2-3, with D possibly called TRBD1 or TRBD2 (6 bases each). Germline CDR1 and CDR2: SNHLY and FYNNEI. The CDR3 has 15 amino acids. Trimming cost V 7 bases and J 0 bases, with 14 bases left between them. The CDR3 reads CASNLDSGSTDTQYF. CDR3 nucleotide sequence: TGTGCCAGCAACTTGGACAGCGGGAGCACAGATACGCAGTATTTT.

The chain has TRBV6-1 and TRBJ2-7; D is possibly TRBD1 (6 bases). The CDR3 spans 14 residues. V lost 6 bases, J lost 0 bases, and 12 bases lay in between. The germline gives CDR1 MNHNS, CDR2 SASEGT. Here the CDR3 reads CASRRTESSYEQYF. CDR3 sequence (DNA): TGTGCCAGCAGACGGACAGAGAGCTCCTACGAGCAGTACTTC.

V is TRBV6-1 and J is TRBJ2-2, with 8 bases aligning to TRBD2. The CDR3 totals 21 residues. CDR1 is MNHNS and CDR2 is SASEGT in the germline V gene. After removal of 0 bases from V and 4 bases from J, the junction contained 19 bases not matched to a gene. As DNA, the CDR3 is TGTGCCAGCAGTGAAGCGGGGTATCCTATCGGGACTAGTTATCTCACCGGGGAGCTGTTTTTT. This translates into CASSEAGYPIGTSYLTGELFF.

This chain joins TRBV19 and TRBJ2-5; TRBD2 might be the D (6 bases). The germline CDR1 and CDR2 sequences are LNHDA and SQIVND (reference sequence). The CDR3 sequence is 15 residues long. V was clipped by 3 bases and J by 5 bases, with 16 bases between them. The CDR3 DNA follows: TGTGCCAGTAGTATGGGACTTCGAACGGAGGAGACCCAGTACTTC. It yields the protein CASSMGLRTEETQYF.

This clone appeared once. The rearrangement uses TRBV9 and TRBJ2-1, with D perhaps matching TRBD2 (5 bases). Between the trimmed V and J ends, which lost 7 bases and 8 bases, there was a span of 16 bases. Germline loops: CDR1 SGDLS, CDR2 YYNGEE. The CDR3 sequence is 13 residues long. CDR3 nucleotide sequence: TGTGCCAGCGGTCGTAACCGGGGATATGAGCAGTTCTTC. As protein: CASGRNRGYEQFF.

The rearrangement uses TRBV19 and TRBJ1-2; perhaps TRBD1 as D (5 bases). The CDR3 contains 13 residues. Deletions cut 3 bases from V and 8 bases from J, with 13 bases between. Germline V CDR1 and CDR2: LNHDA, SQIVND (reference sequence). DNA of the CDR3: TGTGCCAGTAGTATTCAGGGACGTAGGGGCTACACCTTC. Residues: CASSIQGRRGYTF.

Details on this clone: Within the sample, other DNA sequences also encode this same CDR3. The rearrangement joins TRBV13 to TRBJ2-1, with D perhaps matching TRBD1 (7 bases). In germline, CDR1 is PRHDT, CDR2 FYEKMQ (reference sequence). Trimming pared 0 bases from V and 3 bases from J, leaving 9 bases between. This CDR3 has 15 residues. CDR3 loop: CASSLGQGGYNEQFF. CDR3 bases: TGTGCCAGCAGCTTAGGTCAGGGGGGCTACAATGAGCAGTTCTTC.

The chain employs TRBV27 and TRBJ2-3; 9 bases match TRBD2. Germline CDR1 and CDR2: MNHEY and SMNVEV (reference sequence). V shed 4 bases and J 3 bases; nucleotides not matched to a gene: 8. This CDR3 spans 16 amino acids. The CDR3 here is CASSSGLAAPTDTQYF. In nucleotides, the CDR3 is TGTGCCAGCAGTTCGGGACTAGCCGCACCAACAGATACGCAGTATTTT.

This chain uses TRBV15 with TRBJ1-5, with unresolved D. The CDR3 is made up of 17 amino acids. In germline, CDR1 is LNHNV, CDR2 YYDKDF (reference sequence). V shed 0 bases and J shed 3 bases, with 15 bases lying between them. CDR3: CATSRDRPAGNNQPQHF. DNA for the CDR3: TGTGCCACCAGCAGAGATAGGCCCGCCGGTAACAATCAGCCCCAGCATTTT.

The V call is TRBV18, the J call TRBJ2-2; D gene unclear. Trimming took off 2 bases at V and 0 bases at J, with 10 bases between the two ends. The CDR3 is 16 amino acids. CDR1 is KGHSH, CDR2 LQKENI, per germline. The CDR3 is CASSPSASPNTGELFF. CDR3 bases: TGTGCCAGCTCACCAAGCGCCTCGCCGAACACCGGGGAGCTGTTTTTT.

The chain uses TRBV4-1 and TRBJ1-2; D is perhaps TRBD1 (5 bases). CDR3 length equals 16 residues. With 1 base removed from V and 8 bases from J, the gap between germline ends came to 20 bases. CDR1 is MGHRA, CDR2 YSYEKL, per germline. The CDR3: CASSQVGADRGKGYTF. The CDR3 DNA sequence: TGCGCCAGCAGCCAAGTAGGGGCAGACCGTGGGAAAGGCTACACCTTC.

This clone was found once. The J gene is TRBJ2-7, the V gene TRBV7-9; tentative D call: TRBD1 (5 bases). The CDR3 extends over 15 amino acids. Germline V gene lookup returns CDR1 SEHNR and CDR2 FQNEAQ (reference sequence). With 4 bases removed from V and 3 bases from J, the gap between germline ends came to 16 bases. The CDR3 bases are TGTGCCAGCAGCTCCCCTGGGTGGGGCGACTACGAGCAGTACTTC. Translated: CASSSPGWGDYEQYF.

The CDR3 nucleotides read TGTGCCAGCAGTCCATACAGGGGGCACTCTCCCCCTTACAGCTCCTACAATGAGCAGTTCTTC. Translation: CASSPYRGHSPPYSSYNEQFF. The genes are TRBV6-6 and TRBJ2-1; 9 nucleotides line up with TRBD1. Germline trimming cut 5 bases from V and 0 bases from J; bases unmatched to any gene: 20. The CDR3 extends over 21 amino acids. CDR1 is MNHNY and CDR2 is SVGAGI in the germline V gene (reference sequence).

This clone was detected many times. The chain uses TRBV5-6 and TRBJ1-2, with D perhaps matching TRBD1 (6 bases). Trimming cost V 4 bases and J 8 bases, with 15 bases left between them. This CDR3 contains 13 residues. Germline V gene data show CDR1 as SGHDT and CDR2 as YYEEEE. Written as DNA, the CDR3 is TGTGCCAGCAGCCGTTACAGGGTTGGGGGCTACACCTTC. This translates into CASSRYRVGGYTF. The full variable domain, completed using reference TRBV5-6 and TRBJ1-2, is DAGVTQSPTHLIKTRGQQVTLRCSPKSGHDTVSWYQQALGQGPQFIFQYYEEEERQRGNFPDRFSGHQFPNYSSELNVNALLLGDSALYLCASSRYRVGGYTFGSGTRLTVV.

This sequence joins TRBV6-2 or TRBV6-3 and TRBJ2-5; D gene uncertain. CDR1 and CDR2 (germline): MNHEY, SVGEGT. V shed 3 bases and J shed 5 bases, with 13 bases lying between them. The CDR3 loop spans 14 amino acids. CDR3 sequence: CASSYGEFPETQYF. CDR3 nucleotides: TGTGCCAGCAGTTATGGAGAGTTCCCGGAGACCCAGTACTTC.

The rearrangement links TRBV18 to TRBJ1-4; no clear D. The V end lost 0 bases, the J end lost 8 bases, and 10 bases lay between the germline ends. In germline, CDR1 is KGHSH, CDR2 LQKENI. This CDR3 has 14 amino acids. CDR3 coding DNA: TGTGCCAGCTCACCACCTAAGGTTCGGGAAAAACTGTTTTTT. It encodes CASSPPKVREKLFF.

This chain uses TRBV19 with TRBJ2-3; 8 nucleotides line up with TRBD1. The CDR3 has 15 amino acids. Germline V lookup: CDR1 LNHDA, CDR2 SQIVND (reference sequence). Trimming took 5 bases from V and 5 from J; bases not matched to a gene: 9. The CDR3 loop reads CASSSPGGRKDTQYF. For the CDR3, the DNA is TGTGCCAGTAGTTCTCCAGGGGGCAGGAAAGATACGCAGTATTTT. Full variable domain (outside the CDR3, taken from reference TRBV19 and TRBJ2-3): DGGITQSPKYLFRKEGQNVTLSCEQNLNHDAMYWYRQDPGQGLRLIYYSQIVNDFQKGDIAEGYSVSREKKESFPLTVTSAQKNPTAFYLCASSSPGGRKDTQYFGPGTRLTVL.

The rearrangement joins TRBV9 to TRBJ2-6; D is perhaps TRBD1 (6 bases). The germline V gene encodes CDR1 SGDLS and CDR2 YYNGEE. The length of the CDR3 is 16 residues. Trimming stripped 3 bases from V and 1 base from J, with 11 bases between. In DNA, the CDR3 is TGTGCCAGCAGCGCCACACAGGGTTCTGGGGCCAACGTCCTGACTTTC. This sequence encodes CASSATQGSGANVLTF.

The V call is TRBV5-6, the J call TRBJ1-3; tentative D call: TRBD1 (5 bases). The V and J ends lost 4 bases and 2 bases respectively, with 13 bases between them. This CDR3 comprises 15 residues. Germline V gives CDR1 SGHDT, CDR2 YYEEEE. The CDR3 region is CASSGLQGAGNTIYF. DNA of the CDR3: TGTGCCAGCAGCGGCCTCCAGGGAGCTGGAAACACCATATATTTT.

This clone has only a few counts. The rearrangement links TRBV19 to TRBJ1-1; D ambiguous. V lost 3 bases, J lost 1 base, and 9 bases lay in between. Germline lookup yields CDR1 LNHDA and CDR2 SQIVND (reference sequence). The CDR3 contains 14 residues. The CDR3 region is CASSIPAPNTEAFF. The CDR3 DNA sequence: TGTGCCAGTAGTATCCCAGCACCGAACACTGAAGCTTTCTTT.

The chain recombines TRBV6-2 or TRBV6-3 with TRBJ1-1; TRBD1 aligns across 8 bases. After removal of 5 bases from V and 1 base from J, the junction contained 6 bases not matched to a gene. The CDR3 is made up of 15 amino acids. Germline lookup yields CDR1 MNHEY and CDR2 SVGEGT. In DNA form, the CDR3 reads TGTGCCAGCAGTATTCAGGGGGCAAGGAACACTGAAGCTTTCTTT. It yields the protein CASSIQGARNTEAFF.

V is TRBV6-5 and J is TRBJ1-1; no reliable D call. The germline gives CDR1 MNHEY, CDR2 SVGAGI. The CDR3 is 13 residues long. The V and J ends lost 5 bases and 6 bases respectively, with 13 bases between them. In DNA form, the CDR3 reads TGTGCCAGCAGTCTCCGACTTGATTCTGAAGCTTTCTTT. Translated, it gives CASSLRLDSEAFF.

The chain carries TRBV7-2 and TRBJ1-1; possible D gene TRBD1, 6 bases. CDR3 length equals 11 residues. Germline CDR1 is SGHTA and CDR2 is FQGNSA. Trimming cost V 1 base and J 12 bases, with 9 bases left between them. The DNA for the CDR3 is TGTGCCAGCAGCTTAGGGGGGCCGACTTTCTTT. The encoded protein is CASSLGGPTFF.

V and J are TRBV24-1 and TRBJ1-2; D is undetermined. Germline-derived CDR1 and CDR2 are KGHDR and SFDVKD. Trimming shortened V by 1 base and J by 7 bases, and 15 bases separated the two germline ends. This CDR3 comprises 15 residues. This CDR3 reads CATSDLVGGVGGYTF. The CDR3 DNA sequence: TGTGCCACCAGTGATTTAGTGGGAGGAGTAGGTGGCTACACCTTC.

The chain has TRBV30 and TRBJ1-2; D unclear. The CDR3 is 12 residues long. Trimming removed 4 bases from V and 4 bases from J, with 10 bases in between. Germline V gene sequence: CDR1 GTSNPN, CDR2 SVGIG (reference sequence). This CDR3 is CAWIQRGYGYTF. CDR3 nucleotide sequence: TGTGCCTGGATACAGAGAGGCTATGGCTACACCTTC.